This T cell receptor beta chain was observed in a study of blood T cell repertoires in COVID-19. Original processing notes: It was from reference gene primer amplification that nucleated cell counts were estimated. The data were produced by immunoSEQ multiplex PCR, yet TCRdb's version contains in-frame clones alone and is incomplete. The V and J calls and clone size were taken over from that table, and D and trimming were inferred from the DNA. This table holds approximately 280,000 clones, roughly 90% found once. This clone showed up just a few times. The germline V gene encodes CDR1 SGHNT and CDR2 YENEEA. The CDR3 runs 12 residues. The V end lost 5 bases, the J end lost 10 bases, and 13 bases lay between the germline ends.

This TCR came from a man aged 18 to 30 with active or convalescent COVID-19. Sequenced material: peripheral blood. The chain links TRBV11-3 to TRBJ2-3, with D perhaps matching TRBD1 (6 bases). As DNA, the CDR3 is TGTGCCAGCAGCCAAGACAGGTCGGCGCAGTATTTT. It specifies CASSQDRSAQYF.